These T cell receptor beta chains were read from a single sample in a study of blood T cell repertoires in COVID-19. Assay used: immunoSEQ multiplex PCR; TCRdb lists only in-frame clones, some missing. This sample has fewer than 400,000 clones, with 75% to 90% found just once. The sample consisted of peripheral blood. The source is a woman in her late teens or twenties with acute or convalescent COVID-19. The CDR3 runs from the conserved cysteine through the conserved F or W. D genes are given only for firm matches. Not all rows give a size; the values are once, few, many and, for expanded clones, a class.

J: TRBJ1-2
V: TRBV29-1
D: TRBD1
size: -
CDR3: CSTSGAGGYGYTF
DNA: TGCAGCACATCTGGGGCAGGGGGATATGGCTACACCTTC

J: TRBJ1-3
V: TRBV15
D: TRBD1
size: few
CDR3: CATSSDRGPGNTIYF
DNA: TGTGCCACCAGCAGCGACAGGGGGCCAGGAAACACCATATATTTT

J: TRBJ2-7
V: TRBV5-6
D: TRBD1
size: -
CDR3: CASSLTGVEQYF
DNA: TGTGCCAGCAGCTTGACAGGGGTCGAGCAGTACTTC

J: TRBJ1-2
V: TRBV5-4
D: -
size: -
CDR3: CASSSKTAGGYTF
DNA: TGTGCCAGCAGCTCAAAGACAGCCGGGGGCTACACCTTC

J: TRBJ2-7
V: TRBV5-1
D: -
size: -
CDR3: CASSLLGRGDYEQYF
DNA: TGCGCCAGCAGCTTGTTGGGCAGGGGAGATTACGAGCAGTACTTC

J: TRBJ2-7
V: TRBV9
D: TRBD2
size: -
CDR3: CASSVGTGTSSYEQYF
DNA: TGTGCCAGCAGCGTAGGAACCGGGACTAGCAGCTACGAGCAGTACTTC

J: TRBJ1-5
V: TRBV28
D: -
size: few
CDR3: CASSSRGPTSNQPQHF
DNA: TGTGCCAGCAGCTCAAGGGGCCCGACGAGCAATCAGCCCCAGCATTTT

J: TRBJ1-6
V: TRBV9
D: TRBD1
size: -
CDR3: CASSAQTGTGAPGTLHF
DNA: TGTGCCAGCAGCGCTCAGACCGGGACAGGGGCCCCAGGGACCCTCCACTTT

J: TRBJ2-2
V: TRBV24-1
D: TRBD2
size: -
CDR3: CATRRAGTSGGGTGELFF
DNA: TGTGCCACCAGGAGGGCCGGGACTAGCGGGGGGGGTACCGGGGAGCTGTTTTTT

J: TRBJ1-6
V: TRBV30
D: TRBD1
size: -
CDR3: CAWSGDSLSPPLHF
DNA: TGTGCCTGGAGCGGGGACAGCTTAAGTCCACCCCTCCACTTT

J: TRBJ1-2
V: TRBV27
D: -
size: -
CDR3: CASSRTGTPNYGYTF
DNA: TGTGCCAGCAGTAGAACCGGGACACCGAACTATGGCTACACCTTC

J: TRBJ1-2
V: TRBV19
D: -
size: -
CDR3: CASRAGGMGYGYTF
DNA: TGTGCCAGTAGAGCGGGGGGGATGGGCTATGGCTACACCTTC

J: TRBJ2-2
V: TRBV5-1
D: TRBD2
size: -
CDR3: CASKTGTSGFPEGTGELFF
DNA: TGCGCCAGCAAAACCGGGACTAGCGGGTTTCCCGAAGGGACCGGGGAGCTGTTTTTT

J: TRBJ1-2
V: TRBV19
D: -
size: once
CDR3: CASSILSANYGYTF
DNA: TGTGCCAGTAGTATTCTCTCCGCTAACTATGGCTACACCTTC

J: TRBJ2-1
V: TRBV11-2
D: TRBD2
size: -
CDR3: CASSSSPGSGRGNEQFF
DNA: TGTGCCAGCAGCTCTTCCCCCGGGAGCGGGAGGGGCAATGAGCAGTTCTTC

J: TRBJ2-7
V: TRBV9
D: TRBD1
size: -
CDR3: CASSVAGTAYEQYF
DNA: TGTGCCAGCAGCGTAGCCGGGACAGCCTACGAGCAGTACTTC

J: TRBJ1-2
V: TRBV11-1
D: -
size: -
CDR3: CASSFPGNYGYTF
DNA: TGTGCCAGCAGCTTTCCAGGGAACTATGGCTACACCTTC

J: TRBJ2-3
V: TRBV6-5
D: -
size: few
CDR3: CASVLTYTDTQYF
DNA: TGTGCCAGCGTACTCACTTACACAGATACGCAGTATTTT

J: TRBJ2-7
V: TRBV9
D: -
size: -
CDR3: CASSQLGVGEQYF
DNA: TGTGCCAGCAGCCAATTAGGGGTAGGTGAGCAGTACTTC

J: TRBJ2-1
V: TRBV20-1
D: -
size: -
CDR3: CSAFAGNEQFF
DNA: TGCAGTGCCTTTGCGGGCAATGAGCAGTTCTTC

J: TRBJ1-6
V: TRBV2
D: -
size: -
CDR3: CASREDDGRPLHF
DNA: TGTGCCAGCAGGGAAGACGACGGGAGGCCCCTCCACTTT

J: TRBJ1-1
V: TRBV5-6
D: -
size: once
CDR3: CASSWGPGDTEAFF
DNA: TGTGCCAGCAGTTGGGGACCAGGGGACACTGAAGCTTTCTTT

J: TRBJ2-5
V: TRBV9
D: TRBD2
size: -
CDR3: CASSAAAGGYQETQYF
DNA: TGTGCCAGCAGCGCGGCAGCGGGAGGGTACCAAGAGACCCAGTACTTC

J: TRBJ1-5
V: TRBV27
D: TRBD1
size: -
CDR3: CASSATGGQPQHF
DNA: TGTGCCAGCAGTGCGACAGGGGGGCAGCCCCAGCATTTT

J: TRBJ1-1
V: TRBV7-3
D: TRBD1
size: -
CDR3: CASSRQDRDTEAFF
DNA: TGTGCCAGCAGCCGACAGGACAGGGACACTGAAGCTTTCTTT

J: TRBJ1-1
V: TRBV3-1/TRBV3-2
D: -
size: once
CDR3: CASSQGTVTANTEAFF
DNA: TGTGCCAGCAGCCAAGGGACTGTGACGGCGAACACTGAAGCTTTCTTT